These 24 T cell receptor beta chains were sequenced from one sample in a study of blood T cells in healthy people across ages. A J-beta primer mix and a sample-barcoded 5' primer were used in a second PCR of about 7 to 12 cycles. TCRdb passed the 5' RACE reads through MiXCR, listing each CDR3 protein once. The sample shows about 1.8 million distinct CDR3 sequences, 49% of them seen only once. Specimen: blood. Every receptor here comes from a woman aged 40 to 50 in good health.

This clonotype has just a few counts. The CDR3 loop is CASSIPGLAGGMSSYEQYF. In nucleotides, the CDR3 is TGTGCCAGCAGCATTCCGGGACTAGCGGGGGGGATGAGCTCCTACGAGCAGTACTTC. V and J are TRBV7-2 and TRBJ2-7; 16 bases are a match to TRBD2. The J segment lost 0 bases and the V segment lost 5 bases, leaving 10 bases of the junction unmatched. Looked up from germline, CDR1 is SGHTA and CDR2 is FQGNSA. This CDR3 comprises 19 residues.

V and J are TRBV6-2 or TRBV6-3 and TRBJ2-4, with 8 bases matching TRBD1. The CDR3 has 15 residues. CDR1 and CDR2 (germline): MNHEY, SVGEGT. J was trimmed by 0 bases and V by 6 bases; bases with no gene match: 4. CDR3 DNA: TGTGCCAGCAGGGGACAGGCTCTAGCCAAAAACATTCAGTACTTC. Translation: CASRGQALAKNIQYF.

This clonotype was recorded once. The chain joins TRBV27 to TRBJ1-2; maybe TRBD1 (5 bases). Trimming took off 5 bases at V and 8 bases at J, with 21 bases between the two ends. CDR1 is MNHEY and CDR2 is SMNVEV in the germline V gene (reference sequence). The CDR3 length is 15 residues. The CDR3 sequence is CASSPGRGWMEGYTF. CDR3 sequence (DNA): TGTGCCAGCAGTCCAGGCCGGGGCTGGATGGAAGGCTACACCTTC.

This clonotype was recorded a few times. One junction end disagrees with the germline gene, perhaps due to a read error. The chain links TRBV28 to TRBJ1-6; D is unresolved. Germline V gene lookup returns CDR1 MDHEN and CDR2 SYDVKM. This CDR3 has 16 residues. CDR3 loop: CSSQGTRSSYNSPLHF. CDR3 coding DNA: TGCTCCAGCCAAGGTACGAGGAGCTCCTATAATTCACCCCTCCACTTT.

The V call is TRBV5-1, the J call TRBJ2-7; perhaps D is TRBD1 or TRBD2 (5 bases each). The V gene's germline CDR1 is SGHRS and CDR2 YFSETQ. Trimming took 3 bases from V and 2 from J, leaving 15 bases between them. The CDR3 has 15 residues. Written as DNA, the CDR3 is TGCGCCAGCAGCTCCTCCGGGACCTATACCTACGAGCAGTACTTC. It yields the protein CASSSSGTYTYEQYF.

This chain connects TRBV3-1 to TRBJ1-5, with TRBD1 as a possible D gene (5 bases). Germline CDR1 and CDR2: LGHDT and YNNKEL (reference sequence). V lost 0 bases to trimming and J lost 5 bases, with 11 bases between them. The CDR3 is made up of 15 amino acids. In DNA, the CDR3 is TGTGCCAGCAGCCAAGACTCAGGAGGGGATCAGCCCCAGCATTTT. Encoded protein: CASSQDSGGDQPQHF.

The CDR3 loop reads CASSQAAGSTGGNSPLHF. The DNA of the CDR3 is TGCGCCAGCAGCCAAGCCGCCGGGTCGACAGGGGGCAATTCACCCCTCCACTTT. The gene calls are TRBV4-1 and TRBJ1-6; TRBD1 aligns across 10 bases. The CDR3 is 18 residues long. Germline V CDR1 and CDR2: MGHRA, YSYEKL. Trimming removed 1 base from V and 7 bases from J; junction bases left unmatched: 10.

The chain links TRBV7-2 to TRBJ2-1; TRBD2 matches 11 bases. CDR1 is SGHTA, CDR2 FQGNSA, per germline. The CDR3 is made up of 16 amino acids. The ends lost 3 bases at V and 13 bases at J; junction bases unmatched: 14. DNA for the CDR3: TGTGCCAGCAGCTTGATCCGGATAGCGGGGGGGCCAGGACAGTTCTTC. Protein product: CASSLIRIAGGPGQFF.

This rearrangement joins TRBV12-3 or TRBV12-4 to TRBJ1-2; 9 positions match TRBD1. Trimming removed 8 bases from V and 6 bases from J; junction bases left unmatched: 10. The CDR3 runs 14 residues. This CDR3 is CASLPLTGGNGYTF. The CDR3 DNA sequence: TGTGCCAGCCTCCCGCTTACAGGGGGCAATGGCTACACCTTC.

CDR3 bases: TGTGCCAGCACCTCTTATATCGGGGCCGGGGCTAATGAAAAACTGTTTTTT. It codes for CASTSYIGAGANEKLFF. The rearrangement links TRBV12-3 or TRBV12-4 to TRBJ1-4; tentatively, D is TRBD1 (5 bases). The CDR3 sequence is 17 residues long. Trimming took 7 bases from V and 3 from J, leaving 21 bases between them.

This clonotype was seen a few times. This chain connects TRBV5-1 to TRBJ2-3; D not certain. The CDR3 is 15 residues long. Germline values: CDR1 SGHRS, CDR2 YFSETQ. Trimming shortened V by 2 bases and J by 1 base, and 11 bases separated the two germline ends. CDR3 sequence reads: CASSFGPGRTDTQYF. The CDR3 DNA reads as TGCGCCAGCAGCTTCGGTCCGGGCCGCACAGATACGCAGTATTTT. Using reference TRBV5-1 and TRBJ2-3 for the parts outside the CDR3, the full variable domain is KAGVTQTPRYLIKTRGQQVTLSCSPISGHRSVSWYQQTPGQGLQFLFEYFSETQRNKGNFPGRFSGRQFSNSRSEMNVSTLELGDSALYLCASSFGPGRTDTQYFGPGTRLTVL.

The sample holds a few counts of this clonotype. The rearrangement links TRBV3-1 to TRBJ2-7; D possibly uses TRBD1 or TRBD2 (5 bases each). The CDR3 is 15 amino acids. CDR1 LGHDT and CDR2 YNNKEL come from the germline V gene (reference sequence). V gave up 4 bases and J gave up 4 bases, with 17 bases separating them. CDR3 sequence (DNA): TGTGCCAGCAGCCGCAGAGGGGAGATGGGATACGAGCAGTACTTC. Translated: CASSRRGEMGYEQYF.

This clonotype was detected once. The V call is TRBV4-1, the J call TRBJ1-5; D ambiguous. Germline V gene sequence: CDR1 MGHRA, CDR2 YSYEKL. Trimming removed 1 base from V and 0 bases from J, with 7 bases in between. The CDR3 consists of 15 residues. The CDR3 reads CASSQVGTSNQPQHF. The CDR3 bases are TGCGCCAGCAGCCAAGTGGGTACTAGCAATCAGCCCCAGCATTTT.

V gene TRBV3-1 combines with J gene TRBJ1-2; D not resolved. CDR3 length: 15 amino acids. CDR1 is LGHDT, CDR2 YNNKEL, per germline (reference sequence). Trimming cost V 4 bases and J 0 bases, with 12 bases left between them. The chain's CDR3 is CASSRGDLANYGYTF. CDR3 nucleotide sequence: TGTGCCAGCAGCCGCGGTGACCTAGCTAACTATGGCTACACCTTC.

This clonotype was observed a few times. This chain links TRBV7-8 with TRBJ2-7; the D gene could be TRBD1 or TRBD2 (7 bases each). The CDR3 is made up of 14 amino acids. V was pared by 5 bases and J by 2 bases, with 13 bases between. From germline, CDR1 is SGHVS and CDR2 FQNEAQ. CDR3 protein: CASSSGTDTYEQYF. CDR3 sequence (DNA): TGTGCCAGCAGCAGCGGGACAGATACCTACGAGCAGTACTTC.

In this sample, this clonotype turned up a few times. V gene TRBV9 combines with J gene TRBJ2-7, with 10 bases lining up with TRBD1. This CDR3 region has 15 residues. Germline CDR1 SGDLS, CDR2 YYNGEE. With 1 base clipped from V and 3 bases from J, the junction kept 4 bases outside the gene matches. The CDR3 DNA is TGTGCCAGCAGCGTATCTGGGACAGGGGACTACGAGCAGTACTTC. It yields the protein CASSVSGTGDYEQYF.

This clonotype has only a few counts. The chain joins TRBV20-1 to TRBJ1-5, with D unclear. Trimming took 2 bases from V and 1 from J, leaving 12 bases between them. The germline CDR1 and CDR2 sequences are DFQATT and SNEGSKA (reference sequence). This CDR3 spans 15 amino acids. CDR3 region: CSARIGLESNQPQHF. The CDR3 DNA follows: TGCAGTGCTAGAATTGGGCTCGAAAGCAATCAGCCCCAGCATTTT.

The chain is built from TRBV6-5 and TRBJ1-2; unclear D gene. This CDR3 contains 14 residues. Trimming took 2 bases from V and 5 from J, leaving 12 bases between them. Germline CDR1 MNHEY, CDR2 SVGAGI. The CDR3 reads CASSYGSGRYGYTF. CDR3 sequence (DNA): TGTGCCAGCAGTTACGGGTCTGGAAGGTATGGCTACACCTTC.

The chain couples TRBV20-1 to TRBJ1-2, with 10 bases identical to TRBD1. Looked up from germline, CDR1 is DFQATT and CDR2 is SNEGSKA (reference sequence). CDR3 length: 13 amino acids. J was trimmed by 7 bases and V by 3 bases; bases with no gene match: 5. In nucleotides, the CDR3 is TGCAGTGCTAGTGGACAGGGGGTCTCTGGCTACACCTTC. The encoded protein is CSASGQGVSGYTF.

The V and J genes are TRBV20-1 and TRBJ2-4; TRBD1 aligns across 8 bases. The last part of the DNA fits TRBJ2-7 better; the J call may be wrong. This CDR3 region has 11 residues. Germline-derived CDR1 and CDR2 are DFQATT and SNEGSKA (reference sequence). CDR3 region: CSAIDRGEQYF. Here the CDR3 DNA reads TGCAGTGCTATCGACAGGGGCGAGCAGTACTTC.

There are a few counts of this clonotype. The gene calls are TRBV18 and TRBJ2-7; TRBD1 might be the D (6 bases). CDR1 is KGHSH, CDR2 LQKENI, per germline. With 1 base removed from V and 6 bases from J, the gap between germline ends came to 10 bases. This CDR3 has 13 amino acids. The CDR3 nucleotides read TGTGCCAGCTCACCACGGGACATCCCCGAGCAGTACTTC. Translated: CASSPRDIPEQYF.

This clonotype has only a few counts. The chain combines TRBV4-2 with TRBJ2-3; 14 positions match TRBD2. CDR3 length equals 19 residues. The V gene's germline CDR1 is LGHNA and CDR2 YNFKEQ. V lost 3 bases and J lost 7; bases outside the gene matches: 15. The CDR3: CASSHKKGPGTSGGNTQYF. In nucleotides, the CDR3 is TGTGCCAGCAGCCATAAAAAGGGACCCGGGACTAGCGGGGGAAATACGCAGTATTTT.

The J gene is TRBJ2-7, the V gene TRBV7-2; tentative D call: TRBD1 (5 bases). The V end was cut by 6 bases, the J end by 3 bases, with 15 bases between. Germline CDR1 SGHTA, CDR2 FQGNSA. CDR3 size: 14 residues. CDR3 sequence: CASRPVGASYEQYF. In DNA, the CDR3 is TGTGCCAGCAGGCCCGTAGGGGCCAGCTACGAGCAGTACTTC.

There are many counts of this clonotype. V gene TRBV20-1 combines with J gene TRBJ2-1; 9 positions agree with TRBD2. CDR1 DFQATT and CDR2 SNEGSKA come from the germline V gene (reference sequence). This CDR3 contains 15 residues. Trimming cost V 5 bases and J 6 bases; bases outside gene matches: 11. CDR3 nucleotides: TGCAGTGCTGGCCCTCTGGGCGGGGGGGGCAATGAGCAGTTCTTC. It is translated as CSAGPLGGGGNEQFF.